The rows below give T cell receptor delta chains drawn from one sample of a study of Vδ1+ human thymocytes. TCRdb fed the multiplex PCR reads into CATT to redo clone calling. This table has approximately 24,000 delta-chain clones, more than 6% appearing once. The specimen was Vdelta1+ gamma-delta thymocytes from the thymus. These receptors were taken from a girl in the first two years of life who had congenital heart surgery. Each CDR3 is given with its conserved first and last residue. A D gene is named only where the DNA matches it firmly. A row's size may be missing; if present it is once, few, many or a size class.

abundance	v_gene	j_gene	d_gene	CDR3aa	CDR3nt
few	TRDV2	TRDJ1	TRDD3	CACVLGDNKLTF	TGTGCCTGCGTACTGGGGGATAACAAACTCACCTTT
few	TRDV1	TRDJ1	-	CALGGIGPLRYTDKLIF	TGTGCTCTTGGGGGCATCGGGCCCCTTCGGTACACCGATAAACTCATCTTT
few	TRDV1	TRDJ1	TRDD3	CALGEPSPNLGDTDKLIF	TGTGCTCTTGGGGAACCTTCCCCAAACCTGGGGGACACCGATAAACTCATCTTT
-	TRDV1	TRDJ1	-	CALGERDFPSHGVVDKLIF	TGTGCTCTTGGAGAACGGGATTTCCCATCCCATGGGGTCGTCGATAAACTCATCTTT
-	TRDV1	TRDJ1	-	CALGVNYVGGSDKLIF	TGTGCTCTTGGGGTCAACTACGTGGGGGGCTCCGATAAACTCATCTTT
few	TRDV2	TRDJ1	TRDD3	CACVLGDTSSYTDKLIF	TGTGCCTGTGTCCTGGGGGATACCAGCTCGTACACCGATAAACTCATCTTT
few	TRDV1	TRDJ1	-	CALGERGFYGKLIF	TGTGCTCTTGGGGAACGGGGCTTCTACGGCAAACTCATCTTT
few	TRDV1	TRDJ1	TRDD3	CALGVNTGGYATDKLIF	TGTGCTCTTGGGGTCAATACTGGGGGATACGCCACCGATAAACTCATCTTT
few	TRDV1	TRDJ1	TRDD3	CALGELLHGGTGGYSFTDKLIF	TGTGCTCTTGGGGAACTCCTACACGGGGGTACTGGGGGATACTCCTTCACCGATAAACTCATCTTT
few	TRDV2	TRDJ1	-	CACEVLRRRVGYTDKLIF	TGTGCCTGTGAGGTTTTAAGACGGAGGGTGGGTTACACCGATAAACTCATCTTT
few	TRDV1	TRDJ1	-	CALDYTDKLIF	TGTGCTCTTGATTACACCGATAAACTCATCTTT
-	TRDV1	TRDJ1	-	CALGELPSAWIHTDKLIF	TGTGCTCTTGGGGAACTACCCTCCGCTTGGATTCACACCGATAAACTCATCTTT
-	TRDV1	TRDJ1	TRDD3	CALGELLRIGGYATDKLIF	TGTGCTCTTGGGGAACTGCTCCGGATTGGGGGATACGCCACCGATAAACTCATCTTT
-	TRDV1	TRDJ1	TRDD3	CALGERAPPYWGILTWGYTDKLIF	TGTGCTCTTGGGGAACGAGCGCCCCCTTACTGGGGGATACTAACCTGGGGCTACACCGATAAACTCATCTTT
-	TRDV1	TRDJ1	TRDD3	CALGEVPWGIISDKLIF	TGTGCTCTTGGGGAAGTACCGTGGGGGATAATCTCCGATAAACTCATCTTT
few	TRDV1	TRDJ1	TRDD3	CALHFIRTGLGDYTDKLIF	TGTGCTCTCCACTTCATTCGAACGGGATTGGGGGATTACACCGATAAACTCATCTTT
medium-sized	TRDV2	TRDJ1	TRDD3	CACDTASGGYVIF	TGTGCCTGTGATACCGCGTCTGGGGGATACGTCATCTTT
-	TRDV1	TRDJ1	TRDD3	CALGARSSWGIGGGTDKLIF	TGTGCTCTTGGGGCCCGGAGTTCCTGGGGGATAGGAGGAGGCACCGATAAACTCATCTTT
few	TRDV1	TRDJ1	-	CALGELGFLAGGYKLIF	TGTGCTCTTGGGGAACTAGGCTTCCTGGCTGGGGGTTATAAACTCATCTTT
-	TRDV1	TRDJ1	TRDD3	CALGSVGIRVKLIF	TGTGCTCTTGGGTCTGTGGGGATACGGGTAAAACTCATCTTT
few	TRDV1	TRDJ1	-	CALGGFPGVYTDKLIF	TGTGCTCTTGGGGGTTTCCCCGGGGTGTACACCGATAAACTCATCTTT
few	TRDV1	TRDJ1	-	CALGPAPILEKLIF	TGTGCTCTTGGGCCAGCACCCATACTGGAGAAACTCATCTTT